This TCR beta chain was captured in a study of response to subunit inactivated influenza vaccine. TCRdb called the RT-PCR reads again in MiXCR, with one record for every CDR3 protein. The table shows about 520,000 distinct CDR3 sequences, with 25% occurring only once. This clonotype has just a few counts. Its antigen is undetermined. Study-wide points: Authors suggested each seasonal flu vaccination may recruit only limited numbers of new T cells.

The receptor was derived from a man aged 45 to 65 who received an inactivated influenza vaccine. Specimen: CD4+ T cells sorted from PBMCs, collected about 5 days after vaccination.

CDR3 sequence reads: CASSYQGVSGELFF. CDR3 DNA sequence: TGCGCCAGCAGCTATCAAGGTGTAAGCGGGGAGCTGTTTTTT. The V call is TRBV5-1, the J call TRBJ2-2; no definite D call. Germline-derived CDR1 and CDR2 are SGHRS and YFSETQ. V dropped 3 bases and J dropped 7 bases, with 13 bases sitting between them. This CDR3 comprises 14 residues.